The 5 T cell receptor beta chains below come from one sample, sequenced in a study of OX40 agonist ivuxolimab in advanced cancers. Using immunoSEQ multiplex PCR, the repertoire was profiled, and TCRdb retains in-frame clones only, with some absent. The sample includes more than 50,000 clones, roughly 92% of them seen just once. Here the sequenced sample was CD4+ or CD8+ T cells sorted from blood, taken in a trial of the OX40 agonist ivuxolimab. Receptor source: an adult with an advanced solid tumor such as melanoma, head and neck, liver or kidney cancer.

The chain links TRBV13 to TRBJ2-5, with a weak D call TRBD2 (7 bases). The J call may be in error: the DNA end matches TRBJ2-7 better. The germline V gene has CDR1 PRHDT and CDR2 FYEKMQ (reference sequence). The CDR3 sequence is 14 residues long. The CDR3 DNA is TGTGCCAGCAGCTTATTCGGGGGGCTCCACGAGCAGTACTTC. Its translation is CASSLFGGLHEQYF.

V gene TRBV7-6 combines with J gene TRBJ1-5, with D perhaps matching TRBD1 (6 bases). The ends were cut back, 2 bases at V and 3 bases at J, with 14 bases in the middle. Per germline, CDR1 SGHVS and CDR2 FNYEAQ. The length of the CDR3 is 16 residues. DNA for the CDR3: TGTGCCAGCAGCTTATCTCCGGACAGTATCAATCAGCCCCAGCATTTT. Its protein product is CASSLSPDSINQPQHF.

The genes are TRBV27 and TRBJ1-1; no firm D call. CDR1 is MNHEY, CDR2 SMNVEV, per germline (reference sequence). Trimming stripped 4 bases from V and 2 bases from J, with 17 bases between. The CDR3 sequence is 16 residues long. CDR3 DNA sequence: TGTGCCAGCAGTTCTACTTGGGGAATCCCTAACACTGAAGCTTTCTTT. The encoded protein is CASSSTWGIPNTEAFF.

This chain links TRBV5-6 with TRBJ2-7; D possibly corresponds to TRBD2 (6 bases). Trimming stripped 2 bases from V and 2 bases from J, with 8 bases between. The germline V gene has CDR1 SGHDT and CDR2 YYEEEE. The CDR3 covers 13 residues. The CDR3 DNA is TGTGCCAGCAGCTTCGGAGGGGCCTACGAGCAGTACTTC. Translation: CASSFGGAYEQYF.

This clone has just one count. The V gene is TRBV11-2, the J gene TRBJ2-1; 9 bases are a match to TRBD1. Trimming cost V 5 bases and J 5 bases; bases outside gene matches: 7. The CDR3 is made up of 15 amino acids. Germline CDR1 is SGHAT and CDR2 is FQNNGV. This chain's CDR3 is CASSHRDRVHNEQFF. DNA of the CDR3: TGTGCCAGCAGCCACCGGGACAGGGTCCACAATGAGCAGTTCTTC. Using reference TRBV11-2 and TRBJ2-1 for the parts outside the CDR3, the full variable domain is EAGVAQSPRYKIIEKRQSVAFWCNPISGHATLYWYQQILGQGPKLLIQFQNNGVVDDSQLPKDRFSAERLKGVDSTLKIQPAKLEDSAVYLCASSHRDRVHNEQFFGPGTRLTVL.